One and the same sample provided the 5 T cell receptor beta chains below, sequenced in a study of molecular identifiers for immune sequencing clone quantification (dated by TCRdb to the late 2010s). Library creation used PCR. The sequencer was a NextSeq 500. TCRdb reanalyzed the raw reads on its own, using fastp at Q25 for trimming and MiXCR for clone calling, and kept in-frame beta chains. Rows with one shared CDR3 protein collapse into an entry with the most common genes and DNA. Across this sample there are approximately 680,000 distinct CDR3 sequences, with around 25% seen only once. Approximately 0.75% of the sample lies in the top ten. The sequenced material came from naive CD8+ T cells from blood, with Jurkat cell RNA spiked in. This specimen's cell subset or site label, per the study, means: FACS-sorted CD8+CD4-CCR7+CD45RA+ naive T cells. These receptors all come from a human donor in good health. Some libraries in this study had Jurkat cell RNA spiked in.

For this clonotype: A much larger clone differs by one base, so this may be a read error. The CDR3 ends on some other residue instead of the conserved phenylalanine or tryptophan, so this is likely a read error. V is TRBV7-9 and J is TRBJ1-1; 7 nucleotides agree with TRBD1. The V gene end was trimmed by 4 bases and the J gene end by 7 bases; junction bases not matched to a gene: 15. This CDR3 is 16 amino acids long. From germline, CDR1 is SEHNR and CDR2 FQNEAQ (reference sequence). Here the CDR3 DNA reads TGTGCCAGCAGCTCCCAGGAATCTACAGGGGTAAATGAAGCTTTCCTT. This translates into CASSSQESTGVNEAFL.

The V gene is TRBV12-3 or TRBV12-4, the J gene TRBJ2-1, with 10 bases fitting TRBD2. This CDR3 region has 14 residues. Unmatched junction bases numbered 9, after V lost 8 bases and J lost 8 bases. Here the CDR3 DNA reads TGTGCCAGCGGAGGGACTAGCGCGTTCTATGAGCAGTTCTTC. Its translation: CASGGTSAFYEQFF.

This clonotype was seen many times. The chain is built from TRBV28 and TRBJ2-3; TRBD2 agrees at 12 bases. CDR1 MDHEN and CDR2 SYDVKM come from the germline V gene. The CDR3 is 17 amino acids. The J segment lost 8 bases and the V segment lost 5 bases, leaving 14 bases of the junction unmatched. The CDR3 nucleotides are TGTGCCAGCAGTCCCCGGACTAGCGGGGTTACCACGGGTACGCAGTATTTT. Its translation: CASSPRTSGVTTGTQYF.

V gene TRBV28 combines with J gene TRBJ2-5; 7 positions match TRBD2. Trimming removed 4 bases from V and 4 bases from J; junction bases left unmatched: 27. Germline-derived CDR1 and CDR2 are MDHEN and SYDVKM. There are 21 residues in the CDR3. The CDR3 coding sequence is TGTGCCAGCAGTTCTCAGGACGGGGCCCCATTTGGGCGGGAGCCCCCAGAGACCCAGTACTTC. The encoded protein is CASSSQDGAPFGREPPETQYF.

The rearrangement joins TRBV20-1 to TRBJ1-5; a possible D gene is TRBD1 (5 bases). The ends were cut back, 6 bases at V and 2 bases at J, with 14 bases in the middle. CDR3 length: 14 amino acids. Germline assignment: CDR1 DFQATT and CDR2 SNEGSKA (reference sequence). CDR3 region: CSARAQGGNQPQHF. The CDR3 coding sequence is TGCAGTGCCCGGGCCCAGGGAGGCAATCAGCCCCAGCATTTT.